These 21 T cell receptor beta chains originate from one sample sequenced in a study of shared clonotypes between healthy human individuals. Naive CD8 populations comprised CD45RO-negative cells positively selected for CCR7, excluding terminally differentiated effector memory CD45RA+ cells. Method: immunoSEQ multiplex PCR; TCRdb's copy keeps in-frame clones and lacks some. The sample has around 1.9 million clones; around 93% are singletons. The material sequenced was naive CD8+ T cells from PBMCs. The receptors were sampled from a man aged 18 to 29 in good health. Some clones in this sample may be carry-over from other donors' samples.

The V gene is TRBV30, the J gene TRBJ2-3; D gene ambiguous. Germline loops: CDR1 GTSNPN, CDR2 SVGIG (reference sequence). The CDR3 covers 15 residues. Between the trimmed V and J ends, which lost 2 bases and 5 bases, there was a span of 17 bases. CDR3 DNA: TGTGCCTGGAGTCTGACCTTCGACCAACAAGATACGCAGTATTTT. This translates into CAWSLTFDQQDTQYF.

The sample holds one count of this clone. The rearrangement uses TRBV27 and TRBJ1-2; TRBD1 matches at 9 bases. The V gene end was trimmed by 5 bases and the J gene end by 4 bases; junction bases not matched to a gene: 8. The CDR3 is made up of 15 amino acids. Germline assignment: CDR1 MNHEY and CDR2 SMNVEV (reference sequence). This CDR3 is CASSPRTGEFYGYTF. DNA of the CDR3: TGTGCCAGCAGTCCAAGGACAGGGGAGTTCTATGGCTACACCTTC.

The rearrangement uses TRBV18 and TRBJ1-1; D gene unclear. CDR1 and CDR2 (germline): KGHSH, LQKENI. The V gene lost 0 bases and the J gene lost 3 bases, with 11 bases spanning the gap. This CDR3 is 15 amino acids long. The CDR3 loop reads CASSPPPREDTEAFF. The CDR3 DNA reads as TGTGCCAGCTCACCACCCCCAAGGGAAGACACTGAAGCTTTCTTT.

The chain carries TRBV11-1 and TRBJ1-1; TRBD1 is a possible D gene (6 bases). The CDR3 extends over 15 amino acids. Per germline, CDR1 SGHAT and CDR2 FQDESV (reference sequence). The germline V and J ends were trimmed by 5 bases and 0 bases, with 13 bases remaining between them. The CDR3 bases are TGTGCCAGCAGCCTGGGGGCAGGGATGAACACTGAAGCTTTCTTT. Protein sequence: CASSLGAGMNTEAFF.

Turning to this clone: The junction differs from germline at one of its ends, possibly a read error. The gene calls are TRBV5-1 and TRBJ2-1; TRBD2 agrees at 9 bases. Germline loops: CDR1 SGHRS, CDR2 YFSETQ. The CDR3 sequence is 16 residues long. The CDR3 is CASSANLAGVYDEQFF. DNA of the CDR3: TGCGCCAGCAGCGCTAACTTAGCGGGAGTCTACGATGAGCAGTTCTTC.

This clone appeared once. The chain uses TRBV4-1 and TRBJ1-1, with 9 bases fitting TRBD1. The CDR3 is 15 residues long. The J segment lost 1 base and the V segment lost 4 bases, leaving 4 bases of the junction unmatched. Germline values: CDR1 MGHRA, CDR2 YSYEKL. The CDR3 DNA reads TGCGCCAGCAGCCCGGGGACAGGGACGAACACTGAAGCTTTCTTT. It encodes CASSPGTGTNTEAFF.

This rearrangement joins TRBV19 to TRBJ2-4; TRBD1 might be the D (6 bases). CDR3 length: 17 residues. CDR1 is LNHDA, CDR2 SQIVND, per germline (reference sequence). The germline V and J ends were trimmed by 5 bases and 3 bases, with 20 bases remaining between them. The CDR3 is CASSPQGLGRDKNIQYF. The CDR3, as DNA: TGTGCCAGTAGTCCACAGGGCCTGGGCCGCGACAAAAACATTCAGTACTTC.

The chain recombines TRBV7-9 with TRBJ2-1; TRBD1 or TRBD2 may be the D gene (5 bases each). V was trimmed by 5 bases and J by 15 bases, leaving 17 bases between them. The CDR3 is 12 amino acids. Per the germline V gene, CDR1 is SEHNR and CDR2 is FQNEAQ (reference sequence). CDR3 nucleotide sequence: TGTGCCAGCAGCGCCCTCGAGGGGTCCCCGTTCTTC. Amino acid sequence: CASSALEGSPFF.

The chain links TRBV27 to TRBJ2-5; D perhaps matches TRBD2 (5 bases). Per the germline V gene, CDR1 is MNHEY and CDR2 is SMNVEV (reference sequence). The V end lost 2 bases, the J end lost 4 bases, and 14 bases lay between the germline ends. The CDR3 is made up of 15 amino acids. This chain's CDR3 is CASSLAGLTRETQYF. The CDR3, as DNA: TGTGCCAGCAGTTTAGCGGGTTTGACGCGAGAGACCCAGTACTTC.

This chain joins TRBV14 and TRBJ1-1; TRBD1 is a possible D gene (6 bases). V was trimmed by 4 bases and J by 1 base, leaving 13 bases between them. Germline CDR1 SGHDN, CDR2 FVKESK. This CDR3 is 15 amino acids long. CDR3 amino acids: CASSLGPGANTEAFF. The CDR3, as DNA: TGTGCCAGCAGCCTAGGGCCGGGGGCGAACACTGAAGCTTTCTTT.

V and J are TRBV19 and TRBJ1-5, with 9 bases matching TRBD1. Germline V lookup: CDR1 LNHDA, CDR2 SQIVND (reference sequence). V shed 11 bases, J shed 4 bases, and the junction held 9 bases outside the gene matches. The CDR3 contains 14 residues. This chain's CDR3 is CAGGTGTVNQPQHF. For the CDR3, the DNA is TGTGCCGGGGGGACAGGGACGGTAAATCAGCCCCAGCATTTT.

This sequence joins TRBV7-9 and TRBJ2-1; D possibly corresponds to TRBD1 (6 bases). Germline V gene data show CDR1 as SEHNR and CDR2 as FQNEAQ (reference sequence). Between the trimmed V and J ends, which lost 1 base and 5 bases, there was a span of 12 bases. CDR3 length: 15 residues. The CDR3 nucleotides are TGTGCCAGCAGCTTAGTAGGGGACACCCACAATGAGCAGTTCTTC. This gives the protein CASSLVGDTHNEQFF.

This chain links TRBV2 with TRBJ2-5; the D is unclear. CDR1 and CDR2 from the germline V gene are SNHLY and FYNNEI. Trimming took 3 bases from V and 5 from J, leaving 10 bases between them. This CDR3 has 13 residues. The CDR3 nucleotides are TGTGCCAGCAGTGAGGTCTACGGTGAGACCCAGTACTTC. Protein sequence: CASSEVYGETQYF.

This chain uses TRBV7-8 with TRBJ2-1, with TRBD2 matching over 8 bases. This CDR3 has 17 residues. Germline loops: CDR1 SGHVS, CDR2 FQNEAQ. The V and J ends lost 1 base and 0 bases, in that order; junction bases with no gene match: 5. The DNA of the CDR3 is TGTGCCAGCAGCTTAGGTCTAGCGGGTAGCTCCTACAATGAGCAGTTCTTC. Its translation is CASSLGLAGSSYNEQFF.

The CDR3 is CATSRDVRLSSYEQYF. CDR3 DNA: TGTGCCACCAGCAGAGATGTTAGGCTCTCGTCCTACGAGCAGTACTTC. The chain carries TRBV15 and TRBJ2-7; D gene uncertain. This CDR3 is 16 amino acids long. Germline CDR1 LNHNV, CDR2 YYDKDF (reference sequence). Trimming removed 0 bases at V and 1 base at J, with 13 bases between.

The chain uses TRBV27 and TRBJ1-4; 7 bases map to TRBD1. From germline, CDR1 is MNHEY and CDR2 SMNVEV (reference sequence). After removal of 4 bases from V and 2 bases from J, the junction contained 7 bases not matched to a gene. The CDR3 contains 16 residues. The CDR3 is CASSSRQGWTNEKLFF. The CDR3 DNA follows: TGTGCCAGCAGTTCTCGACAGGGTTGGACTAATGAAAAACTGTTTTTT.

The V call is TRBV7-6, the J call TRBJ2-3; unclear D gene. The germline gives CDR1 SGHVS, CDR2 FNYEAQ. Trimming took 1 base from V and 2 from J, leaving 4 bases between them. The CDR3 length is 13 residues. DNA of the CDR3: TGTGCCAGCAGCTTAGTGTTCACAGATACGCAGTATTTT. Protein product: CASSLVFTDTQYF. Filled out from reference TRBV7-6 and TRBJ2-3, the complete variable domain reads GAGVSQSPRYKVTKRGQDVALRCDPISGHVSLYWYRQALGQGPEFLTYFNYEAQQDKSGLPNDRFSAERPEGSISTLTIQRTEQRDSAMYRCASSLVFTDTQYFGPGTRLTVL.

The chain employs TRBV5-4 and TRBJ2-3, with D unclear. The CDR3 is made up of 14 amino acids. Trimming cost V 0 bases and J 10 bases, with 15 bases left between them. The germline V gene has CDR1 SGHNT and CDR2 YYREEE (reference sequence). The CDR3 sequence is CASSLGVVEPPQYF. The CDR3 DNA reads TGTGCCAGCAGCTTGGGGGTAGTGGAACCTCCGCAGTATTTT.

This clone has a single count. CDR3 in DNA: TGTGCCAGCAGCTCGGGACTAGCGGTACAAGAGACCCAGTACTTC. Amino acid sequence: CASSSGLAVQETQYF. The chain recombines TRBV5-4 with TRBJ2-5, with 11 positions matching TRBD2. J gave up 2 bases and V 3 bases, and 3 bases lay outside the gene matches. The germline V gene encodes CDR1 SGHNT and CDR2 YYREEE (reference sequence). This CDR3 has 15 residues.

J is TRBJ1-4 and V is TRBV30; maybe TRBD1 (5 bases). The CDR3 totals 15 residues. Per the germline V gene, CDR1 is GTSNPN and CDR2 is SVGIG (reference sequence). V was cut by 2 bases and J by 6 bases, with 16 bases left in between. The CDR3 spells CAWSRVFGGDEKLFF. In nucleotides, the CDR3 is TGTGCCTGGAGTAGAGTCTTCGGGGGGGATGAAAAACTGTTTTTT. Based on the CDR3 plus reference TRBV30 and TRBJ1-4, the full variable domain is SQTIHQWPATLVQPVGSPLSLECTVEGTSNPNLYWYRQAAGRGLQLLFYSVGIGQISSEVPQNLSASRPQDRQFILSSKKLLLSDSGFYLCAWSRVFGGDEKLFFGSGTQLSVL.

This chain connects TRBV10-2 to TRBJ1-4; D uncertain. Trimming removed 6 bases from V and 3 bases from J, with 11 bases in between. This CDR3 is built from 14 residues. Germline V gives CDR1 WSHSY, CDR2 SAAADI. CDR3 DNA sequence: TGCGCCAGCAGCGAAAGGCGAGCTAATGAAAAACTGTTTTTT. The encoded protein is CASSERRANEKLFF.